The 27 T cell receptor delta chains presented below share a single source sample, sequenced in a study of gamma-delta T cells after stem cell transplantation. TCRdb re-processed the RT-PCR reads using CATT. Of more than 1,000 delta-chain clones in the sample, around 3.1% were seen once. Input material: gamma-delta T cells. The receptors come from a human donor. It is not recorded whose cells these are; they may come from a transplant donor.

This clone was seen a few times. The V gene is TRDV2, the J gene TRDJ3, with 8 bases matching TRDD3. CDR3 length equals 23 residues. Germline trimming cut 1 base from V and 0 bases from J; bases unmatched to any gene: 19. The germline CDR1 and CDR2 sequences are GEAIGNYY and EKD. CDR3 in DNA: TGTGCCTGTGACACGATACCCGTACTGGGGGGTCTACCAGACTCCTGGGACACCCGACAGATGTTTTTC. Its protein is CACDTIPVLGGLPDSWDTRQMFF.

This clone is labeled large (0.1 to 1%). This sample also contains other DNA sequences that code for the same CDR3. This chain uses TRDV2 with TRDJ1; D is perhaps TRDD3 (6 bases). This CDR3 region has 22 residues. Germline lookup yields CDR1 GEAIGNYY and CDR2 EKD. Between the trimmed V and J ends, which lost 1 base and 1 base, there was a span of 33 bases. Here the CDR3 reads CACDTMLGVDQAPLRGTDKLIF. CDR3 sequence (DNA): TGTGCCTGTGACACGATGTTGGGGGTCGACCAAGCCCCGTTGCGCGGCACCGATAAACTCATCTTT.

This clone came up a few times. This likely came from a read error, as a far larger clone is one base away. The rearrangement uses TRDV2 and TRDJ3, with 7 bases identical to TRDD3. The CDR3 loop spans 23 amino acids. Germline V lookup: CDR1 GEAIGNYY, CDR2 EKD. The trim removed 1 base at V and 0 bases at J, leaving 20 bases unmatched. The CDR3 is CACDTVRYAGGVASSWDTRQMFF. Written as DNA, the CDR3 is TGTGCCTGTGACACGGTAAGGTACGCTGGGGGCGTTGCCAGCTCCTGGGACACCCGACAGATGTTTTTC.

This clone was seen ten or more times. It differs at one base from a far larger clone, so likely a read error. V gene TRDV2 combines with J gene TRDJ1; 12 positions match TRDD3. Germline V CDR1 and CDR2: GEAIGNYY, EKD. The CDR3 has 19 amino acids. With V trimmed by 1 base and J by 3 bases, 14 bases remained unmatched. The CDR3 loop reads CACDTIYRTGGYHADKLIF. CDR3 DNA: TGTGCCTGTGACACAATATACCGTACTGGGGGATACCACGCCGATAAACTCATCTTT.

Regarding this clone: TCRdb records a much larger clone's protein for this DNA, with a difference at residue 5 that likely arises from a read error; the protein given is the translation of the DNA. The DNA for the CDR3 is TGTGCTCTTGGGGCCCTTTTCCCACCCCTTACCGATAAACTCATCTTT. It is translated as CALGALFPPLTDKLIF. The V call is TRDV1, the J call TRDJ1; no firm D call. V was clipped by 4 bases and J by 2 bases, with 17 bases between them. Germline V gene data show CDR1 as TSWWSYY and CDR2 as QGS. This CDR3 comprises 16 residues.

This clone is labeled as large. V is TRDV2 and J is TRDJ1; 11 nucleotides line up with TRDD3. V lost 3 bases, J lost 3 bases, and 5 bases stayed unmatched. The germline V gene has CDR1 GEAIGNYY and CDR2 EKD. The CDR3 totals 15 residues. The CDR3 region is CACDVLGDISDKLIF. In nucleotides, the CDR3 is TGTGCCTGTGACGTACTGGGGGATATCTCCGATAAACTCATCTTT.

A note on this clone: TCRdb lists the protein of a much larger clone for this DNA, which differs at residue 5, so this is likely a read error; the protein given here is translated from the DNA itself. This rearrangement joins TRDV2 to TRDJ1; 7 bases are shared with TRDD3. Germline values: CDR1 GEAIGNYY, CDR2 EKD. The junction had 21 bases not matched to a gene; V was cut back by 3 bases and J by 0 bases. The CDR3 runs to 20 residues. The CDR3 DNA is TGTGCCTGTGACGCAATCCACCTCCATGGGGGAGGGGTATACACCGATAAACTCATCTTT. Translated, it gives CACDAIHLHGGGVYTDKLIF.

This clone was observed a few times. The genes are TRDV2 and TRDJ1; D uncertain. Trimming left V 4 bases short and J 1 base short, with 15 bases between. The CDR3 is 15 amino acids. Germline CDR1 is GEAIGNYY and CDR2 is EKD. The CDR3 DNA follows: TGTGCCTGTGAGTTACTGCCGGGCGGCACCGATAAACTCATCTTT. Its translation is CACELLPGGTDKLIF.

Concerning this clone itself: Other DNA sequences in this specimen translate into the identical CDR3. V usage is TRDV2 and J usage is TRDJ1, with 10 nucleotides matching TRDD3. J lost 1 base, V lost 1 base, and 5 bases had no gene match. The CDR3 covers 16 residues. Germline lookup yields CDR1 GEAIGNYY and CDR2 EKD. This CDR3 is CACDTVGDTVTDKLIF. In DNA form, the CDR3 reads TGTGCCTGTGACACAGTGGGGGATACAGTCACCGATAAACTCATCTTT.

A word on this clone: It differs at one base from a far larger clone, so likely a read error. The CDR3 sequence: CACDKLGDTSDKLIF. CDR3 coding DNA: TGTGCCTGTGACAAACTGGGGGATACATCCGATAAACTCATCTTT. The chain combines TRDV2 with TRDJ1; 12 bases are shared with TRDD3. V lost 2 bases, J lost 3 bases, and 3 bases stayed unmatched. Germline loops: CDR1 GEAIGNYY, CDR2 EKD. CDR3 length: 15 residues.

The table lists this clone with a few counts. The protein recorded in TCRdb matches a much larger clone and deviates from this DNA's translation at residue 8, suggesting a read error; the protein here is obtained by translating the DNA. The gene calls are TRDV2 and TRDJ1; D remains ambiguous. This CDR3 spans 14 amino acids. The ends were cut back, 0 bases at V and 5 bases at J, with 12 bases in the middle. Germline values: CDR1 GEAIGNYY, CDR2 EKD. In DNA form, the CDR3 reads TGTGCCTGTGACACCGTCGGTAAAGAGGATAAACTCATCTTT. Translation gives CACDTVGKEDKLIF.

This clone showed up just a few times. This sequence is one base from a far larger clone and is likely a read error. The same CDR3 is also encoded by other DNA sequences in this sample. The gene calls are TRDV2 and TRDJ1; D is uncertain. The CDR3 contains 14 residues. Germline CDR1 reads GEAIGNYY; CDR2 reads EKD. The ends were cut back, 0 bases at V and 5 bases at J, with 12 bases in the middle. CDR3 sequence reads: CACDTVGEEDKLIF. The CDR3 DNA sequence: TGTGCCTGTGACACCGTCGGTGAGGAGGATAAACTCATCTTT.

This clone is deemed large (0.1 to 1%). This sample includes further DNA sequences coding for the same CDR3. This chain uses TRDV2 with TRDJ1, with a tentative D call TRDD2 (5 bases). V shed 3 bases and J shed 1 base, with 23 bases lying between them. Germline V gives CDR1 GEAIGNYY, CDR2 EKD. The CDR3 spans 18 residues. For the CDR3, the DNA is TGTGCCTGTGACGCCCTAATCCCTACCTCCCTCGTCACCGATAAACTCATCTTT. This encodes CACDALIPTSLVTDKLIF.

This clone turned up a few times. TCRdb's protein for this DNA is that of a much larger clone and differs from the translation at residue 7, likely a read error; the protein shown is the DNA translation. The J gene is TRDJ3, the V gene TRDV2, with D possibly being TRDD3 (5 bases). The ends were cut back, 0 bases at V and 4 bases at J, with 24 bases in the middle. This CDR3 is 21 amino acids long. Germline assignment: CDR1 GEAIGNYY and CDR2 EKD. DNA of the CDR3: TGTGCCTGTGACACCCTGAGGGATGATCGTGGCTCGGGGTGGGACACCCGACAGATGTTTTTC. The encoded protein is CACDTLRDDRGSGWDTRQMFF.

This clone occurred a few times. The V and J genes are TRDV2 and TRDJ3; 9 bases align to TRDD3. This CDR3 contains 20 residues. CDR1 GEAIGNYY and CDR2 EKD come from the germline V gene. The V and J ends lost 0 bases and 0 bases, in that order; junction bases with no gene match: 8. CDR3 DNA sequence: TGTGCCTGTGACACCATCGTACTGGGGGACAGCTCCTGGGACACCCGACAGATGTTTTTC. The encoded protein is CACDTIVLGDSSWDTRQMFF.

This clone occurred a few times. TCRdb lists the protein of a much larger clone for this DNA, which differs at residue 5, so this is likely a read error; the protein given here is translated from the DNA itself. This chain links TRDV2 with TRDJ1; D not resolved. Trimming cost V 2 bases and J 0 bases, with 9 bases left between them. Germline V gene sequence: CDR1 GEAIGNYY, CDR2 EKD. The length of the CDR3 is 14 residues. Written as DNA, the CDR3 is TGTGCCTGTGACATCGTGACGTACACCGATAAACTCATCTTT. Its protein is CACDIVTYTDKLIF.

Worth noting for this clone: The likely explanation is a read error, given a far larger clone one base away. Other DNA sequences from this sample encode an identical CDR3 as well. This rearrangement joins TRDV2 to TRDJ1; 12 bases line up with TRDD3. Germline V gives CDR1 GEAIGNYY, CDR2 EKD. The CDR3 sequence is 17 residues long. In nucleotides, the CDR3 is TGTGCCTGCGACACCGTACTGGGGGATACTAACACCGATAAACTCATCTTT. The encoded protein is CACDTVLGDTNTDKLIF.

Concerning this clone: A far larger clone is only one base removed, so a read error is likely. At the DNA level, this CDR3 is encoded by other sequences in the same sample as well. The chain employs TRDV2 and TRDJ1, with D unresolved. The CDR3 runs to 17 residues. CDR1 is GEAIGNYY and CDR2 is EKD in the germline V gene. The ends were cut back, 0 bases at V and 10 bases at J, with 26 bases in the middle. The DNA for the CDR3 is TGTGCCTGTGACACCGTCGGTGGAGGATCGCCCGCGGGGTTACTCATCTTT. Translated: CACDTVGGGSPAGLLIF.

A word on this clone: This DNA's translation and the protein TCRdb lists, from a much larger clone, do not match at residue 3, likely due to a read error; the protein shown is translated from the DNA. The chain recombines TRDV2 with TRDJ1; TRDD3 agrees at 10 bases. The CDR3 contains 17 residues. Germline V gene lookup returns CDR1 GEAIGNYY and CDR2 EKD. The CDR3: CARDGVLGDPNTDKLIF. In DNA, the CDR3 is TGTGCCCGTGACGGGGTACTGGGGGATCCGAACACCGATAAACTCATCTTT.

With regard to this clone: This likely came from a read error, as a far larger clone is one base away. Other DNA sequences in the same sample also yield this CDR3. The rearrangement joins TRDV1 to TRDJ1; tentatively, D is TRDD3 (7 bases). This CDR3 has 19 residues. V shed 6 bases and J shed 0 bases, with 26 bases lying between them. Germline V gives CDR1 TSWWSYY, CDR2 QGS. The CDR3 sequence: CALGEQAFQNWGYTDKLIF. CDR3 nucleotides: TGTGCTCTTGGAGAGCAAGCCTTCCAAAACTGGGGTTACACCGATAAACTCATCTTT.

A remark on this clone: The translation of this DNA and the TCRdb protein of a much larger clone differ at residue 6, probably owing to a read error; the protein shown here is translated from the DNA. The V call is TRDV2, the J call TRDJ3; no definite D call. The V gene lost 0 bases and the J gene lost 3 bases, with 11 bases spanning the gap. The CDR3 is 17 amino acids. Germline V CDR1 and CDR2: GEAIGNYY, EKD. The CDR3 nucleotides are TGTGCCTGTGACACCCTCGAGGAAGACTGGGACACCCGACAGATGTTTTTC. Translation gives CACDTLEEDWDTRQMFF.

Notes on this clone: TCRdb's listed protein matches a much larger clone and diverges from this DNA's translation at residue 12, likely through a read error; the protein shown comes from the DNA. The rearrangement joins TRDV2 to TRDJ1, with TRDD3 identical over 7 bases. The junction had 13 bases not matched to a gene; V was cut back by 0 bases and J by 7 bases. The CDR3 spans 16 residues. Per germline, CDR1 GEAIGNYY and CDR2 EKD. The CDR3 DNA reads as TGTGCCTGTGACACCGTTGGGGGAAATCATAGGGTTAAACTCATCTTT. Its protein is CACDTVGGNHRVKLIF.

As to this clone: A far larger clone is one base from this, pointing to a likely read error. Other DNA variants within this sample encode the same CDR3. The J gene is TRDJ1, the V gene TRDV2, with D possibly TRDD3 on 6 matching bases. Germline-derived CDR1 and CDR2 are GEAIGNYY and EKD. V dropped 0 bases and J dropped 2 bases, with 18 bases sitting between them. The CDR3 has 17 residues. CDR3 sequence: CACDTVGGPMYTDKLIF. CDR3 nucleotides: TGTGCCTGTGACACCGTCGGGGGACCTATGTATACCGATAAACTCATCTTT.

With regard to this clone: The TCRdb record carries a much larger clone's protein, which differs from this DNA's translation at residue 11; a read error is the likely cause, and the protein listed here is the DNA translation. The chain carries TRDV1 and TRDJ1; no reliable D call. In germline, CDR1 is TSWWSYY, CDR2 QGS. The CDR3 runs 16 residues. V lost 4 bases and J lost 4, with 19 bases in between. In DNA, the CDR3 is TGTGCTCTTGGGGTCCTTTTCCCACCCCTTATCGATAAACTCATCTTT. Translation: CALGVLFPPLIDKLIF.

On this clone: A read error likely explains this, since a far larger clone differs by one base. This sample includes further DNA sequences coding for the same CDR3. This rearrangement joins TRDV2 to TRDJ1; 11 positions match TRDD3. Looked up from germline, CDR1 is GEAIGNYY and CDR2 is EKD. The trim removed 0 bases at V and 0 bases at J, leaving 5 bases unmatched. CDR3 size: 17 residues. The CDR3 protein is CACDTLLGDTDTDKLIF. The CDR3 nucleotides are TGTGCCTGTGACACCCTATTGGGGGATACGGACACCGATAAACTCATCTTT.

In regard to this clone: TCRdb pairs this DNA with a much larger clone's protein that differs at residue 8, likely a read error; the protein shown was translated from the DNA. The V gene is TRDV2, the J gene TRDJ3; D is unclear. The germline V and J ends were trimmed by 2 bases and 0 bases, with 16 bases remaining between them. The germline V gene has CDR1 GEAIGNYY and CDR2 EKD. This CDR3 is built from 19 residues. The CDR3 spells CACDRVAVESSWDTRQMFF. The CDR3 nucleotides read TGTGCCTGTGACAGAGTGGCTGTGGAAAGCTCCTGGGACACCCGACAGATGTTTTTC.

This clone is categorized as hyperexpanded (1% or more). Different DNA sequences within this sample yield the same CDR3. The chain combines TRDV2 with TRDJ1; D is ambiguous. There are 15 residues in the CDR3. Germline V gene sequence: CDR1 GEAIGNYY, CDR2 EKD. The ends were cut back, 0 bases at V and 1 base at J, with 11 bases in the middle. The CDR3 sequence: CACDTVDLSTDKLIF. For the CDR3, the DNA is TGTGCCTGTGACACCGTCGATTTGTCCACCGATAAACTCATCTTT.